Below are 20 T cell receptor beta chains sequenced from a single sample in a study of blood T cells in healthy people across ages. Next came a second PCR, run for about 6 to 11 cycles, which used a sample-barcoded 5' primer along with a J-beta primer mix. TCRdb reprocessed the 5' RACE reads with MiXCR, giving one entry per CDR3 protein. Seen here are around 2 million distinct CDR3 sequences, 39% observed once, and the top ten hold 20% to 25%. Source material: blood. The receptors were gathered from a human donor in good health.

In its sample, this clonotype was seen a few times. The chain recombines TRBV10-3 with TRBJ1-2; tentative D call: TRBD1 (6 bases). The CDR3 spans 13 residues. V was shortened by 5 bases and J by 7 bases, with 14 bases between the two germline ends. Germline lookup yields CDR1 ENHRY and CDR2 SYGVKD. The CDR3 sequence: CAISSEGVTGYTF. The CDR3 nucleotides read TGTGCCATCAGTTCGGAGGGGGTTACTGGCTACACCTTC.

Comment on this clonotype: At one end, the junction sequence differs from germline, possibly due to a read error. The chain links TRBV27 to TRBJ1-6, with D tentatively TRBD1 (5 bases). The CDR3 is 14 amino acids. Looked up from germline, CDR1 is MNHEY and CDR2 is SMNVEV (reference sequence). The CDR3 nucleotides read TGTGCCAGCAGGTTATGGGCAGGGAATTCACCCCTCCACTTT. Translation: CASRLWAGNSPLHF.

V is TRBV11-2 and J is TRBJ2-7, with D perhaps matching TRBD1 (6 bases). The ends were cut back, 5 bases at V and 3 bases at J, with 14 bases in the middle. CDR3 size: 14 residues. From germline, CDR1 is SGHAT and CDR2 FQNNGV. CDR3 sequence (DNA): TGTGCCAGCAGCATTTCCCAGGGGAACTACGAGCAGTACTTC. Translated, it gives CASSISQGNYEQYF.

A few counts support this clonotype. V usage is TRBV5-1 and J usage is TRBJ2-5; 9 bases are a match to TRBD2. This CDR3 is built from 15 residues. V gave up 2 bases and J gave up 6 bases; unmatched junction bases: 8. Germline loops: CDR1 SGHRS, CDR2 YFSETQ. The CDR3 reads CASSFSGTSIQTQYF. CDR3 in DNA: TGCGCCAGCAGCTTTTCCGGGACTAGCATCCAGACCCAGTACTTC.

This clonotype has more than one count but fewer than ten. The chain links TRBV28 to TRBJ2-6, with unresolved D. Germline V gene sequence: CDR1 MDHEN, CDR2 SYDVKM. The CDR3 covers 15 residues. The V end lost 5 bases, the J end lost 4 bases, and 12 bases lay between the germline ends. CDR3 bases: TGTGCCAGCAGTGATTTGGGGTCCGGGGCCAACGTCCTGACTTTC. Protein product: CASSDLGSGANVLTF.

The chain carries TRBV7-2 and TRBJ1-5; D uncertain. With 1 base removed from V and 9 bases from J, the gap between germline ends came to 22 bases. Germline V CDR1 and CDR2: SGHTA, FQGNSA. The CDR3 spans 17 residues. The CDR3 bases are TGTGCCAGCAGCTTAGTACAGTCTAATTTTAAAGTGTGGCCCCAGCATTTT. It yields the protein CASSLVQSNFKVWPQHF.

This clonotype has a single count. This chain connects TRBV25-1 to TRBJ1-6; tentatively, D is TRBD1 (6 bases). Germline assignment: CDR1 MGHDK and CDR2 SYGVNS. The CDR3 is 14 amino acids. V lost 6 bases and J 9 bases, leaving 15 bases between the germline ends. CDR3 residues: CASRDRFKGSPLHF. CDR3 DNA: TGTGCCAGCAGAGACAGGTTCAAGGGTTCACCCCTCCACTTT.

This clonotype occurred a few times. The chain recombines TRBV15 with TRBJ1-1, with a weak D call TRBD1 (5 bases). There are 16 residues in the CDR3. V gave up 0 bases and J gave up 5 bases, with 16 bases separating them. Germline assignment: CDR1 LNHNV and CDR2 YYDKDF (reference sequence). CDR3 protein: CATSREGPGENTEAFF. In nucleotides, the CDR3 is TGTGCCACCAGCAGAGAGGGGCCCGGGGAGAATACTGAAGCTTTCTTT.

This rearrangement joins TRBV2 to TRBJ2-5; D uncertain. The DNA end is more similar to TRBJ2-7, so the J call may be wrong. From germline, CDR1 is SNHLY and CDR2 FYNNEI. The CDR3 covers 13 residues. CDR3 coding DNA: TGTGCCAGCAGTGAAGGTTTGGGTAGCGAGCAGTACTTC. As protein: CASSEGLGSEQYF.

The chain employs TRBV10-3 and TRBJ2-1; 14 bases fit TRBD2. The CDR3 runs 14 residues. Germline V lookup: CDR1 ENHRY, CDR2 SYGVKD. V trimming: 5 bases; J trimming: 12 bases; junction bases outside the gene matches: 6. CDR3 residues: CAISSTSGGAWQFF. The CDR3 nucleotides read TGTGCCATCAGTTCGACTAGCGGGGGGGCCTGGCAGTTCTTC.

This rearrangement joins TRBV13 to TRBJ2-1, with D hard to call. The CDR3 consists of 15 residues. Per the germline V gene, CDR1 is PRHDT and CDR2 is FYEKMQ (reference sequence). Between the trimmed V and J ends, which lost 4 bases and 9 bases, there was a span of 19 bases. The CDR3 coding sequence is TGTGCCAGCAGCTCCCTGACCATTACTCTGGGTGAGCAGTTCTTC. This gives the protein CASSSLTITLGEQFF. Full variable domain (remainder filled in from reference TRBV13 and TRBJ2-1): AAGVIQSPRHLIKEKRETATLKCYPIPRHDTVYWYQQGPGQDPQFLISFYEKMQSDKGSIPDRFSAQQFSDYHSELNMSSLELGDSALYFCASSSLTITLGEQFFGPGTRLTVL.

The chain joins TRBV6-1 to TRBJ2-2; 9 bases match TRBD1. V lost 5 bases, J lost 7 bases, and 8 bases stayed unmatched. The CDR3 is made up of 15 amino acids. The germline V gene has CDR1 MNHNS and CDR2 SASEGT. The CDR3 loop reads CASSRDRGWDGELFF. The CDR3 DNA follows: TGTGCCAGCAGTCGAGACAGGGGGTGGGACGGGGAGCTGTTTTTT.

This rearrangement joins TRBV12-3 or TRBV12-4 to TRBJ2-5, with 10 bases fitting TRBD2. V lost 5 bases to trimming and J lost 3 bases; unmatched junction nucleotides: 12. CDR3 length: 17 amino acids. CDR3 sequence: CASSLPGSGGAEETQYF. The CDR3 DNA is TGTGCCAGCAGTCTCCCCGGAAGCGGGGGGGCTGAAGAGACCCAGTACTTC.

There are a few counts of this clonotype. The V call is TRBV20-1, the J call TRBJ1-1; D is undetermined. V lost 6 bases and J 8 bases, leaving 13 bases between the germline ends. The CDR3 consists of 11 residues. Per germline, CDR1 DFQATT and CDR2 SNEGSKA (reference sequence). The CDR3 reads CSAPSTPEAFF. As DNA, the CDR3 is TGCAGTGCCCCTTCGACACCCGAAGCTTTCTTT.

This clonotype appeared a few times. This chain connects TRBV7-2 to TRBJ2-3, with 7 bases that match TRBD1. The CDR3 length is 15 residues. The germline V gene encodes CDR1 SGHTA and CDR2 FQGNSA. V shed 1 base and J 3 bases; nucleotides not matched to a gene: 4. The CDR3 reads CASSLVGTATDTQYF. In DNA form, the CDR3 reads TGTGCCAGCAGCTTAGTGGGGACAGCTACAGATACGCAGTATTTT. The complete variable domain, with remaining parts taken from reference TRBV7-2 and TRBJ2-3, reads GAGVSQSPSNKVTEKGKDVELRCDPISGHTALYWYRQSLGQGLEFLIYFQGNSAPDKSGLPSDRFSAERTGGSVSTLTIQRTQQEDSAVYLCASSLVGTATDTQYFGPGTRLTVL.

This clonotype was counted between two and nine times. This chain joins TRBV15 and TRBJ2-3; no clear D gene. The CDR3 length is 16 residues. Per germline, CDR1 LNHNV and CDR2 YYDKDF (reference sequence). V was pared by 0 bases and J by 2 bases, with 12 bases between. CDR3 protein: CATSRESGSFTDTQYF. DNA of the CDR3: TGTGCCACCAGCAGAGAGTCTGGGTCATTCACAGATACGCAGTATTTT.

This clonotype was seen only a few times. The rearrangement links TRBV6-1 to TRBJ1-5, with no clear D. Between the trimmed V and J ends, which lost 4 bases and 9 bases, there was a span of 7 bases. This CDR3 has 11 amino acids. Looked up from germline, CDR1 is MNHNS and CDR2 is SASEGT. The CDR3 spells CASSATLPQHF. For the CDR3, the DNA is TGTGCCAGCAGTGCCACACTGCCCCAGCATTTT.

This clonotype has more than one count but fewer than ten. The rearrangement uses TRBV12-3 or TRBV12-4 and TRBJ2-7; D perhaps matches TRBD1 (7 bases). The CDR3 runs 14 residues. V lost 5 bases to trimming and J lost 0 bases, with 11 bases between them. DNA of the CDR3: TGTGCCAGCAGTGGAGGGGGCAGCTCCTACGAGCAGTACTTC. It codes for CASSGGGSSYEQYF.

This clonotype was seen ten or more times. The rearrangement uses TRBV13 and TRBJ2-1; D may correspond to TRBD1 or TRBD2 (5 bases each). The V and J ends lost 1 base and 3 bases respectively, with 10 bases between them. The germline CDR1 and CDR2 sequences are PRHDT and FYEKMQ (reference sequence). CDR3 length: 15 amino acids. CDR3 protein: CASSLALGDYNEQFF. Written as DNA, the CDR3 is TGTGCCAGCAGCTTAGCACTGGGGGACTACAATGAGCAGTTCTTC.

This clonotype turned up a few times. The chain couples TRBV7-3 to TRBJ2-7, with D unresolved. The CDR3 extends over 13 amino acids. From germline, CDR1 is SGHTA and CDR2 FQGTGA. Between the trimmed V and J ends, which lost 1 base and 7 bases, there was a span of 11 bases. The CDR3 DNA sequence: TGTGCCAGCAGCTTAATGGTGCAGTCGGAGCAGTACTTC. Translated: CASSLMVQSEQYF.